This is a list of T cell receptor beta chains from one sample in a study of blood T cell repertoires in COVID-19. TCRdb's copy holds only in-frame clones and misses some; the assay was immunoSEQ multiplex PCR. The data contain about 190,000 clones, 70% to 90% of them singletons. Sequencing was performed on peripheral blood. The receptors were sampled from a woman between 70 and 85 years old with active or convalescent COVID-19. The CDR3 runs from the conserved cysteine through the conserved F or W. Fields, in order: clone size, D gene, V gene, J gene, CDR3 protein. D genes are given only for firm matches. Rows may omit the clone size; those that give it use once, few, many or a size class.

NA	TRBD2	TRBV6-6	TRBJ2-3	CASSALAGVRADTQYF
NA	NA	TRBV28	TRBJ2-2	CASRTSGGRGRGTGELFF
NA	TRBD2	TRBV3-1/TRBV3-2	TRBJ2-1	CASSQVGPSGPGAKFF
once	NA	TRBV28	TRBJ2-1	CASSPGDSSYNEQFF
once	TRBD1	TRBV28	TRBJ2-4	CASRSSGTGGQYF
NA	NA	TRBV4-2	TRBJ2-5	CASSQVGRETQYF
few	NA	TRBV7-9	TRBJ1-6	CASSLAAGIGDSPLHF
once	TRBD2	TRBV29-1	TRBJ2-3	CSVGGLARRFTDTQYF
NA	NA	TRBV11-3	TRBJ2-2	CASSLGTIQGTGELFF
once	TRBD1	TRBV15	TRBJ2-7	CATSRDPIPGQGAPAYEQYF
NA	NA	TRBV29-1	TRBJ1-2	CSGILQGSYAYTF
NA	NA	TRBV5-1	TRBJ1-4	CASSENPQPNEKLFF
few	TRBD1	TRBV5-1	TRBJ1-1	CASSWDRPNTEAFF
NA	NA	TRBV9	TRBJ2-3	CASSVGFFANTDTQYF
NA	TRBD1	TRBV7-3	TRBJ2-5	CASSQFTGTGQTQYF
NA	NA	TRBV7-2	TRBJ2-1	CASSLDSGGYNEQFF
NA	TRBD2	TRBV6-5	TRBJ2-7	CATAGGGRLWEQYF
once	TRBD2	TRBV5-1	TRBJ2-1	CASSPRTSGSRGEQFF
NA	TRBD1	TRBV6-5	TRBJ1-2	CASRQGTGFIHTF
few	NA	TRBV6-6	TRBJ2-2	CASSRVGANTGELFF
NA	NA	TRBV9	TRBJ2-1	CASSFFRDLIYNEQFF
NA	TRBD2	TRBV7-3	TRBJ2-1	CASSNSGYEQFF
few	NA	TRBV29-1	TRBJ2-1	CSVVVTAAISYNEQFF
NA	NA	TRBV18	TRBJ2-1	CASSPLAYIPHEQFF
NA	NA	TRBV30	TRBJ1-2	CAWRFHRDRGYTF
NA	NA	TRBV19	TRBJ2-7	CASSIAPGQSYEQYF
NA	NA	TRBV6-4	TRBJ2-2	CASSDRGTGELFF
NA	TRBD1	TRBV4-1	TRBJ1-1	CASSLGQRNTEAFF
NA	TRBD1	TRBV6-1	TRBJ2-7	CASSVADRGEQYF
NA	TRBD2	TRBV27	TRBJ2-2	CASSLARRTSGELFF
NA	TRBD2	TRBV5-6	TRBJ2-1	CASSWLAGDRSEQFF
NA	NA	TRBV30	TRBJ1-5	CAWSLYSNQPQHF
few	TRBD1	TRBV7-2	TRBJ1-6	CASSFSTGFGDSPLHF
NA	TRBD2	TRBV9	TRBJ2-3	CASSGSGSSTDTQYF
NA	TRBD1	TRBV4-1	TRBJ1-3	CASAHFPLKTGLSGNTIYF
NA	NA	TRBV24-1	TRBJ1-1	CATNRQSEAFF
NA	TRBD1	TRBV5-1	TRBJ1-1	CASSLQGMNTEAFF
NA	NA	TRBV2	TRBJ1-5	CASSEAVRGPQHF
NA	NA	TRBV5-1	TRBJ1-2	CASSLSGTSNYGYTF
NA	TRBD1	TRBV27	TRBJ2-1	CASSPGTGIYNEQFF
once	NA	TRBV27	TRBJ2-1	CASSTTRLGDEQFF
NA	NA	TRBV19	TRBJ1-5	CASSSAGNQPQHF
NA	TRBD1	TRBV18	TRBJ2-5	CASSPKTRNRGETQYF
NA	TRBD2	TRBV10-3	TRBJ2-7	CAIRLAGALGQYF
NA	TRBD2	TRBV13	TRBJ2-5	CASSVTSGRGQETQYF
NA	TRBD1	TRBV4-2	TRBJ1-2	CASSQGWDREDYGYTF
NA	TRBD2	TRBV5-4	TRBJ2-2	CASSDILAGGPIGTGELFF
NA	NA	TRBV7-2	TRBJ2-5	CASSYSQETQYF
NA	TRBD2	TRBV28	TRBJ2-2	CASSRSRTSGSLAGELFF
NA	NA	TRBV28	TRBJ1-3	CASSYSGEHSGNTIYF